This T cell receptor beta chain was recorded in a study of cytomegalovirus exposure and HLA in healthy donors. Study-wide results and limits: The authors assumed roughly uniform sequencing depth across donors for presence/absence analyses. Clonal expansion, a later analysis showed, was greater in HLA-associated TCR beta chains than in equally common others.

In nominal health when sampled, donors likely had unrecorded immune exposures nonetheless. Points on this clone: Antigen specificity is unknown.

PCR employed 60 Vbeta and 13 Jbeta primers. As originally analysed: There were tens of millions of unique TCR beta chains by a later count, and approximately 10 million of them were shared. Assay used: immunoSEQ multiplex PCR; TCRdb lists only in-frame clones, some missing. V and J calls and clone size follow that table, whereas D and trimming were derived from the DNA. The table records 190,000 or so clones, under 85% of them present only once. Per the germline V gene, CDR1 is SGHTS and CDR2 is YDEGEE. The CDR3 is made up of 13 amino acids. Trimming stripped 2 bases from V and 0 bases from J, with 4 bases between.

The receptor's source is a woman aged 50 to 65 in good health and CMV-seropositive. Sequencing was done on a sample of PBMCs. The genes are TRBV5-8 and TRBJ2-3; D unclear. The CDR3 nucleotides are TGTGCCAGCAGCTTCCAAAGCACAGATACGCAGTATTTT. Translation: CASSFQSTDTQYF.